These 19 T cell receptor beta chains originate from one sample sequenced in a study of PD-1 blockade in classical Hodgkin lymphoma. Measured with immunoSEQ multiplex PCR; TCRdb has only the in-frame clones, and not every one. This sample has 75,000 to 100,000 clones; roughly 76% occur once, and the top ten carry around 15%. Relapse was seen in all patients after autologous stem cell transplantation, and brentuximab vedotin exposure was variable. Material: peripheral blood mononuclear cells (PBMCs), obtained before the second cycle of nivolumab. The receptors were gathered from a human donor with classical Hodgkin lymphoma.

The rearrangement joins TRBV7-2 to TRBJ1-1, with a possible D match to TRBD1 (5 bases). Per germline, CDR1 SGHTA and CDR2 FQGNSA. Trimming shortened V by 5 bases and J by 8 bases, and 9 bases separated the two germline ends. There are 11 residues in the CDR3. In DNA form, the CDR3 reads TGTGCCAGCAGCGCGCGGGGGGAAGCTTTCTTT. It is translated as CASSARGEAFF. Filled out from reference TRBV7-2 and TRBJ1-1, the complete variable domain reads GAGVSQSPSNKVTEKGKDVELRCDPISGHTALYWYRQSLGQGLEFLIYFQGNSAPDKSGLPSDRFSAERTGGSVSTLTIQRTQQEDSAVYLCASSARGEAFFGQGTRLTVV.

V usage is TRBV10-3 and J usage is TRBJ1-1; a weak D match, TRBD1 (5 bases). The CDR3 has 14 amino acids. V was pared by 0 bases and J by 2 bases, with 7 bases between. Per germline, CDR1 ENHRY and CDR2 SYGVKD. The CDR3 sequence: CAISESRVNTEAFF. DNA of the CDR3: TGTGCCATCAGTGAGTCCAGGGTAAACACTGAAGCTTTCTTT.

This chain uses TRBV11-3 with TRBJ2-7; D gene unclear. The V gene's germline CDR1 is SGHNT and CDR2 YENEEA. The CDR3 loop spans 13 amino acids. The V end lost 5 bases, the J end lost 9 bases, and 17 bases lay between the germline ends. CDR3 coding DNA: TGTGCCAGCAGCCGAGACGCCATAGCAGTGCAGTACTTC. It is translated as CASSRDAIAVQYF.

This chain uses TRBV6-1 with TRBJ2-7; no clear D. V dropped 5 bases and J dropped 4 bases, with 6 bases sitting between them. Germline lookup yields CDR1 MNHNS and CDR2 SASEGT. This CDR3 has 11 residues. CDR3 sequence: CASSYLYEQYF. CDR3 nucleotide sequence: TGTGCCAGCAGTTATCTGTACGAGCAGTACTTC.

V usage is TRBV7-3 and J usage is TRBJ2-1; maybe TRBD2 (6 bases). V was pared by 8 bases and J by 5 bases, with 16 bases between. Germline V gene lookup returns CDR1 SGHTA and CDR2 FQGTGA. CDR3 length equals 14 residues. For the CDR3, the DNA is TGTGCCAGCGCCCGTGCGGGGATCGACAATGAGCAGTTCTTC. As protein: CASARAGIDNEQFF.

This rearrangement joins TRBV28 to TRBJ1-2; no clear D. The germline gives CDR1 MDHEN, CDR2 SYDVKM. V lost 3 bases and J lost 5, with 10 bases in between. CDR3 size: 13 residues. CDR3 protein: CASSFVDPYGYTF. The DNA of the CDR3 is TGTGCCAGCAGTTTTGTGGACCCGTATGGCTACACCTTC.

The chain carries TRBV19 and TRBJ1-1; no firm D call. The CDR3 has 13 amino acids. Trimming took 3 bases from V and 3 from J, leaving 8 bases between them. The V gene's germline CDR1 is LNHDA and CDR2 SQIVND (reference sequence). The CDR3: CASSIIGDTEAFF. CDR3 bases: TGTGCCAGTAGTATTATCGGAGACACTGAAGCTTTCTTT. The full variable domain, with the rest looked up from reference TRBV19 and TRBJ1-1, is DGGITQSPKYLFRKEGQNVTLSCEQNLNHDAMYWYRQDPGQGLRLIYYSQIVNDFQKGDIAEGYSVSREKKESFPLTVTSAQKNPTAFYLCASSIIGDTEAFFGQGTRLTVV.

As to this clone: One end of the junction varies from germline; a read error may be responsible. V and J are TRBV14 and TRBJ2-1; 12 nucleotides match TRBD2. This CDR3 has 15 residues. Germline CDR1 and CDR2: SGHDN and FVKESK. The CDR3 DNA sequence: TGTGCCAGCAGCCAAATCGGGACTAGCGGGTCCTCCTGGGTCTTC. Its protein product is CASSQIGTSGSSWVF.

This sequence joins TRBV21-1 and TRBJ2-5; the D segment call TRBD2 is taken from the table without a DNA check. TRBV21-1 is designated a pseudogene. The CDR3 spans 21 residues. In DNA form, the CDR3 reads TGTGCCAGCAGCAAAAGGCCCTCCGGGACTAGCGGGAGGTCGAGTCAAGAGACCCAGTACTTC. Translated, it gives CASSKRPSGTSGRSSQETQYF.

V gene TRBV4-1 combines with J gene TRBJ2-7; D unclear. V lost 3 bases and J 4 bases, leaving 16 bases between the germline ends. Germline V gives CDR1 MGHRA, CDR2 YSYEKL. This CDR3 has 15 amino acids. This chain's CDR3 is CASSQAPVDLYEQYF. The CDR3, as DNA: TGCGCCAGCAGCCAGGCCCCAGTAGACCTGTACGAGCAGTACTTC.

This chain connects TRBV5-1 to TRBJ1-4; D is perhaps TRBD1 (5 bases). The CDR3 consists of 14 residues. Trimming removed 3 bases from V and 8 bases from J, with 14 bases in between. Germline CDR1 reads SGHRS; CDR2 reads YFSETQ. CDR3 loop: CASSYGQVSEKLFF. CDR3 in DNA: TGCGCCAGCAGCTACGGACAAGTGTCCGAAAAACTGTTTTTT.

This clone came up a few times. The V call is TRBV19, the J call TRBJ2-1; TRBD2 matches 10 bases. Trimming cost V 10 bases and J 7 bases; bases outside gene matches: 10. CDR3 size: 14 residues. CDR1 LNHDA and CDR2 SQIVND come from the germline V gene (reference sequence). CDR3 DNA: TGTGCCACCAAGTCTAGCGGGAGTAGGAATGAGCAGTTCTTC. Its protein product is CATKSSGSRNEQFF. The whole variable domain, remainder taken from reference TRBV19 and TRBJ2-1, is DGGITQSPKYLFRKEGQNVTLSCEQNLNHDAMYWYRQDPGQGLRLIYYSQIVNDFQKGDIAEGYSVSREKKESFPLTVTSAQKNPTAFYLCATKSSGSRNEQFFGPGTRLTVL.

The CDR3 sequence is CASSSTRDSEAFF. The CDR3 nucleotides read TGTGCCAGCAGCTCGACGAGGGATTCCGAAGCTTTCTTT. This sequence joins TRBV7-8 and TRBJ1-1; D is unclear. Germline V gene data show CDR1 as SGHVS and CDR2 as FQNEAQ. Trimming took 4 bases from V and 8 from J, leaving 14 bases between them. The CDR3 has 13 residues.

This chain's CDR3 is CASSSLGTGPSYGYTF. CDR3 bases: TGTGCCAGCAGTTCCCTCGGGACAGGGCCTTCCTATGGCTACACCTTC. This rearrangement joins TRBV6-6 to TRBJ1-2, with TRBD1 matching 9 bases. This CDR3 spans 16 amino acids. From germline, CDR1 is MNHNY and CDR2 SVGAGI (reference sequence). V shed 4 bases, J shed 4 bases, and the junction held 10 bases outside the gene matches.

The CDR3 region has the DNA TGTGCCAGTAGTACCCGGATTAGACAGGGAACGACCAATGAGCAGTTCTTC. It encodes CASSTRIRQGTTNEQFF. The rearrangement joins TRBV19 to TRBJ2-1; 7 nucleotides match TRBD1. CDR3 length equals 17 residues. Losses at the gene ends were 4 bases for V and 6 bases for J; bases not matched to a gene: 15. Germline CDR1 LNHDA, CDR2 SQIVND (reference sequence).

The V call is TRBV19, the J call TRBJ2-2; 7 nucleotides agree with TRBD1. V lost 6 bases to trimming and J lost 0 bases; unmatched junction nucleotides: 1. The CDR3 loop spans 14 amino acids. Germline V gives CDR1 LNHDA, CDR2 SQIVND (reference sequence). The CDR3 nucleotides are TGTGCCAGTAGGACAGGGACGAACACCGGGGAGCTGTTTTTT. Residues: CASRTGTNTGELFF.

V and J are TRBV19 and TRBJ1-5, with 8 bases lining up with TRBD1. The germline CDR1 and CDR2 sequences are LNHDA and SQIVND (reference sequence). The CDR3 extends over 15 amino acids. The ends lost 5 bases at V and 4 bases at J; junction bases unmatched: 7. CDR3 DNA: TGTGCCAGTAGTGACCGGACAGGGAGTAATCAGCCCCAGCATTTT. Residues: CASSDRTGSNQPQHF. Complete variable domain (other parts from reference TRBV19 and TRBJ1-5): DGGITQSPKYLFRKEGQNVTLSCEQNLNHDAMYWYRQDPGQGLRLIYYSQIVNDFQKGDIAEGYSVSREKKESFPLTVTSAQKNPTAFYLCASSDRTGSNQPQHFGDGTRLSIL.

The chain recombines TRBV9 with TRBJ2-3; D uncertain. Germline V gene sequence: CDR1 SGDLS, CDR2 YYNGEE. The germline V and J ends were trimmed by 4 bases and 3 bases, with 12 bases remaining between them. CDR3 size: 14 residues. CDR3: CASSSTAQTDTQYF. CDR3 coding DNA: TGTGCCAGCAGCTCAACGGCCCAAACAGATACGCAGTATTTT.

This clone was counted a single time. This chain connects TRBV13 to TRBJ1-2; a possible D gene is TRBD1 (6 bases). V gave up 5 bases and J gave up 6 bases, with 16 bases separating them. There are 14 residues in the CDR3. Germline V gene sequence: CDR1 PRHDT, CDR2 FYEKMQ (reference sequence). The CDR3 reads CASSPTGGRDGYTF. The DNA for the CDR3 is TGTGCCAGCAGCCCGACGGGGGGGCGGGATGGCTACACCTTC.